The rows below give T cell receptor beta chains drawn from one sample of a study of blood T cell repertoires in COVID-19. Sequencing was performed with immunoSEQ multiplex PCR; in TCRdb, only in-frame clones are kept and a portion is missing. The data hold more than 200,000 clones, with roughly 85% observed a single time. The sample consisted of PBMCs or T cells enriched from blood (not recorded which). The source of these receptors is a man aged 30-40 years who had recovered from COVID-19. Each CDR3 is given with its conserved first and last residue. Each record gives: J gene, V gene, D gene, clone size, CDR3 length, CDR3 DNA, CDR3 protein. A D gene is named only where the DNA matches it firmly. Clone size, where shown, is once, few, many, or a class for clones that have expanded.

j_gene: TRBJ2-1
v_gene: TRBV30
d_gene: TRBD2
abundance: .
len: 20
CDR3nt: TGTGCCTGGAGTGTCCTAAGGACTAGCGGGATTAGTGGGGCAGGTGAGGAGCAGTTCTTC
CDR3aa: CAWSVLRTSGISGAGEEQFF

j_gene: TRBJ1-5
v_gene: TRBV4-1
d_gene: .
abundance: .
len: 16
CDR3nt: TGCGCCAGCAGCCAAGGCAGGGGAGTTCGGGATCAGCCCCAGCATTTT
CDR3aa: CASSQGRGVRDQPQHF

j_gene: TRBJ2-3
v_gene: TRBV3-1/TRBV3-2
d_gene: TRBD2
abundance: .
len: 18
CDR3nt: TGTGCCAGCAGCCAGGGACTAGCGGGGGGGCCTGGCACAGATACGCAGTATTTT
CDR3aa: CASSQGLAGGPGTDTQYF

j_gene: TRBJ1-6
v_gene: TRBV28
d_gene: .
abundance: few
len: 12
CDR3nt: TGTGCCAGCAGTCTCTCGGTTTCACCCCTCCACTTT
CDR3aa: CASSLSVSPLHF

j_gene: TRBJ2-2
v_gene: TRBV21-1
d_gene: .
abundance: .
len: 14
CDR3nt: TGTGCCAGCAGCAAAGAGGGGTTCACCGGGGAGCTGTTTTTT
CDR3aa: CASSKEGFTGELFF

j_gene: TRBJ2-7
v_gene: TRBV11-3
d_gene: .
abundance: .
len: 13
CDR3nt: TGTGCCAGCAGTGAAACAGGGAAGAACGAGCAGTACTTC
CDR3aa: CASSETGKNEQYF

j_gene: TRBJ2-6
v_gene: TRBV7-9
d_gene: .
abundance: once
len: 15
CDR3nt: TGTGCCAGCAGCTTAGAGAGGGTTGGGGCCAACGTCCTGACTTTC
CDR3aa: CASSLERVGANVLTF

j_gene: TRBJ1-3
v_gene: TRBV7-2
d_gene: TRBD1
abundance: .
len: 14
CDR3nt: TGTGCCAGCAGCGGGGACAGGACGATGAACACCATATATTTT
CDR3aa: CASSGDRTMNTIYF

j_gene: TRBJ1-2
v_gene: TRBV5-1
d_gene: TRBD1
abundance: .
len: 14
CDR3nt: TGCGCCAGCAGCCAGGGGACAGCGGCCTATGGCTACACCTTC
CDR3aa: CASSQGTAAYGYTF

j_gene: TRBJ2-5
v_gene: TRBV25-1
d_gene: TRBD1
abundance: once
len: 14
CDR3nt: TGTGCCAGCAGTGGGGCAGGGGGCGCAGAGACCCAGTACTTC
CDR3aa: CASSGAGGAETQYF

j_gene: TRBJ1-2
v_gene: TRBV9
d_gene: .
abundance: .
len: 13
CDR3nt: TGTGCCAGCAGCGTAGGATCGGAGAGTGGCTACACCTTC
CDR3aa: CASSVGSESGYTF